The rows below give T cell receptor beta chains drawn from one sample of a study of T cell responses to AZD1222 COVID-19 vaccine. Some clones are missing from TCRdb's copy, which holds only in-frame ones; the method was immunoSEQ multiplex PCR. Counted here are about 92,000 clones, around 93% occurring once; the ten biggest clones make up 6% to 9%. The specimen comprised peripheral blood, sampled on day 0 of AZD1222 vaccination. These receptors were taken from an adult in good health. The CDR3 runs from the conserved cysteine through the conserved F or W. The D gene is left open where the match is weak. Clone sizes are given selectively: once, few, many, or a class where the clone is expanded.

cdr3_aa: CASSQDIWQGSYEQYF
cdr3_nt: TGTGCCAGCAGCCAAGATATTTGGCAGGGCTCCTACGAGCAGTACTTC
clone_size: few
d_call: -
j_call: TRBJ2-7
v_call: TRBV3-1/TRBV3-2

cdr3_aa: CASSSNRAGYTF
cdr3_nt: TGTGCCAGCAGTAGTAACAGGGCTGGCTACACCTTC
clone_size: -
d_call: -
j_call: TRBJ1-2
v_call: TRBV27

cdr3_aa: CASSVGLASSYEQYF
cdr3_nt: TGTGCCAGCAGCGTAGGGCTGGCGAGCTCCTACGAGCAGTACTTC
clone_size: -
d_call: -
j_call: TRBJ2-7
v_call: TRBV9

cdr3_aa: CASSPRQGASGNTIYF
cdr3_nt: TGTGCCAGCAGTCCGAGACAGGGGGCGTCTGGAAACACCATATATTTT
clone_size: once
d_call: TRBD1
j_call: TRBJ1-3
v_call: TRBV6-6

cdr3_aa: CSAWSFYGYTF
cdr3_nt: TGCAGTGCATGGTCCTTCTATGGCTACACCTTC
clone_size: -
d_call: -
j_call: TRBJ1-2
v_call: TRBV20-1

cdr3_aa: CASPPGTANTGELFF
cdr3_nt: TGTGCCAGCCCCCCGGGAACGGCGAACACCGGGGAGCTGTTTTTT
clone_size: -
d_call: -
j_call: TRBJ2-2
v_call: TRBV18

cdr3_aa: CASSVAGANTDTQYF
cdr3_nt: TGTGCCAGCAGCGTAGCGGGGGCCAACACAGATACGCAGTATTTT
clone_size: -
d_call: -
j_call: TRBJ2-3
v_call: TRBV9

cdr3_aa: CASSPGQTANYGYTF
cdr3_nt: TGTGCCAGCAGCCCGGGACAGACAGCTAACTATGGCTACACCTTC
clone_size: -
d_call: TRBD1
j_call: TRBJ1-2
v_call: TRBV9

cdr3_aa: CSVDRGNEYEQYF
cdr3_nt: TGCAGCGTTGATCGGGGGAATGAATACGAGCAGTACTTC
clone_size: -
d_call: -
j_call: TRBJ2-7
v_call: TRBV29-1

cdr3_aa: CASSPNEGASGNQPQHF
cdr3_nt: TGTGCCAGCTCACCTAACGAGGGGGCGTCGGGCAATCAGCCCCAGCATTTT
clone_size: -
d_call: TRBD1
j_call: TRBJ1-5
v_call: TRBV18

cdr3_aa: CASSIGEGAAPQHF
cdr3_nt: TGTGCCAGTAGTATAGGAGAAGGGGCTGCGCCCCAGCATTTT
clone_size: -
d_call: -
j_call: TRBJ1-5
v_call: TRBV19

cdr3_aa: CASSYTGNTEAFF
cdr3_nt: TGTGCCAGCAGCTACACAGGGAACACTGAAGCTTTCTTT
clone_size: -
d_call: -
j_call: TRBJ1-1
v_call: TRBV11-3

cdr3_aa: CASSLRVNSNQPQHF
cdr3_nt: TGTGCCAGCAGCTTAAGGGTTAATAGCAATCAGCCCCAGCATTTT
clone_size: -
d_call: -
j_call: TRBJ1-5
v_call: TRBV7-2

cdr3_aa: CASSSGTAGNTIYF
cdr3_nt: TGTGCCAGCAGCTCCGGGACAGCTGGAAACACCATATATTTT
clone_size: -
d_call: TRBD1
j_call: TRBJ1-3
v_call: TRBV11-2

cdr3_aa: CASSRTSAGTSGSQDTQYF
cdr3_nt: TGTGCCAGCAGCAGGACCTCCGCCGGGACTAGCGGGAGTCAAGATACGCAGTATTTT
clone_size: -
d_call: TRBD2
j_call: TRBJ2-3
v_call: TRBV9

cdr3_aa: CASSQELGSVSSYNEQFF
cdr3_nt: TGTGCCAGCAGCCAAGAGTTGGGTAGCGTTAGCTCCTACAATGAGCAGTTCTTC
clone_size: -
d_call: -
j_call: TRBJ2-1
v_call: TRBV3-1/TRBV3-2

cdr3_aa: CASSQQAYTEAFF
cdr3_nt: TGTGCCAGCAGCCAACAGGCGTACACTGAAGCTTTCTTT
clone_size: -
d_call: -
j_call: TRBJ1-1
v_call: TRBV7-6

cdr3_aa: CASSATGTAYEQYF
cdr3_nt: TGTGCCAGCAGCGCCACCGGGACAGCCTACGAGCAGTACTTC
clone_size: -
d_call: TRBD1
j_call: TRBJ2-7
v_call: TRBV7-2

cdr3_aa: CASSLMPGQTTFF
cdr3_nt: TGTGCCAGCAGCCTGATGCCCGGGCAGACAACTTTCTTT
clone_size: -
d_call: -
j_call: TRBJ1-1
v_call: TRBV27

cdr3_aa: CASSHPSGGPVTGELFF
cdr3_nt: TGTGCCAGCAGCCACCCTAGCGGGGGGCCGGTCACCGGGGAGCTGTTTTTT
clone_size: once
d_call: TRBD2
j_call: TRBJ2-2
v_call: TRBV3-1/TRBV3-2

cdr3_aa: CALTGVGNQPQHF
cdr3_nt: TGTGCCTTGACAGGGGTCGGCAATCAGCCCCAGCATTTT
clone_size: -
d_call: TRBD1
j_call: TRBJ1-5
v_call: TRBV30

cdr3_aa: CASSQPGRVDSPLHF
cdr3_nt: TGTGCCAGCAGCCAACCCGGGAGGGTTGATTCACCCCTCCACTTT
clone_size: -
d_call: -
j_call: TRBJ1-6
v_call: TRBV4-2

cdr3_aa: CASSAEGRDTSTDTQYF
cdr3_nt: TGTGCCAGCAGCGCCGAAGGGAGGGATACTAGCACAGATACGCAGTATTTT
clone_size: -
d_call: -
j_call: TRBJ2-3
v_call: TRBV21-1

cdr3_aa: CASSLTSGAYNEQFF
cdr3_nt: TGTGCCAGCAGCTTGACTAGCGGGGCCTACAATGAGCAGTTCTTC
clone_size: -
d_call: TRBD2
j_call: TRBJ2-1
v_call: TRBV7-2

cdr3_aa: CATSGSDYTFNNEQFF
cdr3_nt: TGTGCCACCAGTGGGTCAGACTATACCTTCAACAATGAGCAGTTCTTC
clone_size: -
d_call: -
j_call: TRBJ2-1
v_call: TRBV24-1

cdr3_aa: CASSLVELGRSSYEQYF
cdr3_nt: TGTGCCAGCAGCTTAGTCGAATTGGGACGGTCCTCCTACGAGCAGTACTTC
clone_size: once
d_call: -
j_call: TRBJ2-7
v_call: TRBV11-3

cdr3_aa: CSVGDSESFLHF
cdr3_nt: TGCAGCGTTGGGGACAGCGAAAGCTTTCTCCACTTT
clone_size: -
d_call: TRBD1
j_call: TRBJ1-6
v_call: TRBV29-1

cdr3_aa: CASREGIIGNQPQHF
cdr3_nt: TGTGCCAGCAGGGAGGGAATTATTGGGAATCAGCCCCAGCATTTT
clone_size: -
d_call: -
j_call: TRBJ1-5
v_call: TRBV27

cdr3_aa: CASSQLNVLTF
cdr3_nt: TGTGCCAGCAGTCAATTAAACGTCCTGACTTTC
clone_size: -
d_call: -
j_call: TRBJ2-6
v_call: TRBV6-2/TRBV6-3

cdr3_aa: CASSLGAGLAGVDEQYF
cdr3_nt: TGTGCCAGCAGCTTGGGGGCGGGACTAGCGGGAGTTGACGAGCAGTACTTC
clone_size: -
d_call: TRBD2
j_call: TRBJ2-7
v_call: TRBV7-2

cdr3_aa: CAISESGTGNGGEQFF
cdr3_nt: TGTGCCATCAGTGAGTCCGGGACAGGGAACGGGGGTGAGCAGTTCTTC
clone_size: -
d_call: TRBD1
j_call: TRBJ2-1
v_call: TRBV10-3

cdr3_aa: CAISIRAGGRTDTQYF
cdr3_nt: TGTGCCATCAGCATCAGAGCGGGAGGGCGCACAGATACGCAGTATTTT
clone_size: -
d_call: TRBD2
j_call: TRBJ2-3
v_call: TRBV5-4

cdr3_aa: CASRLGQENTEAFF
cdr3_nt: TGCGCCAGCAGACTTGGACAGGAGAACACTGAAGCTTTCTTT
clone_size: -
d_call: TRBD1
j_call: TRBJ1-1
v_call: TRBV4-1

cdr3_aa: CASSHRDPPYEQYF
cdr3_nt: TGCGCCAGCAGCCACCGGGACCCTCCCTACGAGCAGTACTTC
clone_size: -
d_call: -
j_call: TRBJ2-7
v_call: TRBV5-1

cdr3_aa: CASSPQGDFSYNEQFF
cdr3_nt: TGTGCCAGCAGCCCACAGGGGGACTTCTCCTACAATGAGCAGTTCTTC
clone_size: -
d_call: TRBD1
j_call: TRBJ2-1
v_call: TRBV9

cdr3_aa: CASSLSAGVGANVLTF
cdr3_nt: TGTGCCAGCAGTTTATCAGCGGGGGTTGGGGCCAACGTCCTGACTTTC
clone_size: -
d_call: TRBD2
j_call: TRBJ2-6
v_call: TRBV27

cdr3_aa: CASSNRDQGNEQFF
cdr3_nt: TGCGCCAGCAGCAACCGGGACCAGGGCAATGAGCAGTTCTTC
clone_size: -
d_call: -
j_call: TRBJ2-1
v_call: TRBV5-1